The source of this T cell receptor (beta chain) is a study of T cell responses to AZD1222 COVID-19 vaccine. Whole-study findings and limits: The study identified only five to seven AZD1222 recipients as seropositive at baseline. Reportedly, nearly half of unique spike TCRs recognized epitopes outside B.1.351/B.1.1.7 mutations.

TCRdb keeps only in-frame clones here, not all; method: immunoSEQ multiplex PCR. The sample consists of hundreds of thousands of clones, 90% to 95% of them appearing once. On this clone itself: Its antigen is as yet unknown.

The CDR3 contains 13 residues. In germline, CDR1 is SGDLS, CDR2 YYNGEE. Trimming pared 4 bases from V and 3 bases from J, leaving 11 bases between. This clonotype was obtained from an adult who received the AZD1222 COVID-19 vaccine. The source was peripheral blood, collected 28 days after the second AZD1222 dose. The chain couples TRBV9 to TRBJ2-7; D uncertain. CDR3 sequence (DNA): TGTGCCAGCAGCAATTCCAAGGGCTACGAGCAGTACTTC. Protein: CASSNSKGYEQYF.